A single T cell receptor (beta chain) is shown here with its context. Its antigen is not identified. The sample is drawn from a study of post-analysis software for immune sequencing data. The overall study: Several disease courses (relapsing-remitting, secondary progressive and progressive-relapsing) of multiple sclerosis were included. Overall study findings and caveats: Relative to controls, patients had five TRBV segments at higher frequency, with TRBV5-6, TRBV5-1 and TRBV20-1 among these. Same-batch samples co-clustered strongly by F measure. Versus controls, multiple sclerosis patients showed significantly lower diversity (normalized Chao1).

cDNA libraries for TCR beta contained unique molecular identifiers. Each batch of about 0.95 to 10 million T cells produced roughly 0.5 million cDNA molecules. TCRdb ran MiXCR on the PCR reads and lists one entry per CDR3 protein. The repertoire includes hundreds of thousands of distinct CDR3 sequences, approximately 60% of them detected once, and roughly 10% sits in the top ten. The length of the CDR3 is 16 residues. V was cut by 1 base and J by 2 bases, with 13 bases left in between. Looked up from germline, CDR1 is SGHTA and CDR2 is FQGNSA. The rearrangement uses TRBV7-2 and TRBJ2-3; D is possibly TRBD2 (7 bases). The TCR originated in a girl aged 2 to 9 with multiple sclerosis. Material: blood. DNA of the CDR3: TGTGCCAGCAGCTTAGGGGCGGGGGCATTCACAGATACGCAGTATTTT. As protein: CASSLGAGAFTDTQYF.